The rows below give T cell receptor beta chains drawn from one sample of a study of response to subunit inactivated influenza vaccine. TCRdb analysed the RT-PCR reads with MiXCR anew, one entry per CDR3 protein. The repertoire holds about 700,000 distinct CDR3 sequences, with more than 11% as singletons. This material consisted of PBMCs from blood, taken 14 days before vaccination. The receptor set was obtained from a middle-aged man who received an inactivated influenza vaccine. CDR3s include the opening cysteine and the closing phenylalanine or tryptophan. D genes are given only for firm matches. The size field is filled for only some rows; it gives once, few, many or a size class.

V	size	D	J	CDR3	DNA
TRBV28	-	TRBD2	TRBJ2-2	CASSRLAGGVTGELFF	TGTGCCAGCAGCCGACTAGCGGGAGGGGTCACCGGGGAGCTGTTTTTT
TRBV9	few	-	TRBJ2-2	CASSAGDLNTGELFF	TGTGCCAGCAGCGCCGGGGACTTGAACACCGGGGAGCTGTTTTTT
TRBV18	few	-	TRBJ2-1	CASSPGWGLVYNEQFF	TGTGCCAGCTCACCGGGATGGGGCCTAGTGTACAATGAGCAGTTCTTC
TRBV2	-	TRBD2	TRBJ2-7	CASKGIAGEIDYEQYF	TGTGCCAGCAAGGGGATAGCGGGAGAAATCGACTACGAGCAGTACTTC
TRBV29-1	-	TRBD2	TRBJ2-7	CSVATSGDPYEQCF	TGCAGCGTCGCGACTAGCGGGGACCCCTACGAGCAGTGCTTC
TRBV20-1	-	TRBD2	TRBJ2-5	CSARAGFLAGVRETQYF	TGCAGTGCTAGAGCGGGATTTCTGGCGGGAGTACGGGAGACCCAGTACTTC
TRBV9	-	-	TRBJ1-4	CASSVGGQVNEKLFF	TGTGCCAGCAGCGTAGGTGGTCAGGTGAATGAAAAACTGTTTTTT
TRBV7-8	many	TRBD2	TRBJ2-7	CASSLVASGPYEQYF	TGTGCCAGCAGCTTAGTGGCTAGCGGACCTTACGAGCAGTACTTC
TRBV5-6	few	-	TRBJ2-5	CASSFYQQGQETQYF	TGTGCCAGCAGCTTTTACCAGCAAGGCCAAGAGACCCAGTACTTC
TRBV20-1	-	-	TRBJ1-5	CSARRNDRPADQPQHF	TGCAGTGCTCGTCGAAACGATAGACCCGCAGATCAGCCCCAGCATTTT
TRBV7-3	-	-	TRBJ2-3	CASSFDRPDTQYF	TGTGCCAGCAGCTTTGACAGGCCGGATACGCAGTATTTT
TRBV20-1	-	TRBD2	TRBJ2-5	CSAPGTSGQTQYF	TGCAGTGCTCCTGGGACTAGCGGGCAGACCCAGTACTTC
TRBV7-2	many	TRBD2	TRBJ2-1	CASSKPGLAGEQFF	TGTGCCAGCAGCAAACCGGGACTAGCGGGGGAGCAGTTCTTC
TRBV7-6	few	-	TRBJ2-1	CASSARTGEQFF	TGTGCCAGCAGCGCCCGTACAGGGGAGCAGTTCTTC
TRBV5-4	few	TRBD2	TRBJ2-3	CASSLVGSGGDTQYF	TGTGCCAGCAGCTTGGTCGGCAGCGGGGGGGATACGCAGTATTTT
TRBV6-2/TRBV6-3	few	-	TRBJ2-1	CASSYPAFLGGWNEQFF	TGTGCCAGCAGTTACCCGGCCTTTCTAGGCGGGTGGAATGAGCAGTTCTTC
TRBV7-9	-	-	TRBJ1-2	CASSLDYGYNF	TGTGCCAGCAGCTTAGATTATGGCTACAACTTC
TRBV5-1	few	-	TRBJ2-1	CASRAGVNEQFF	TGCGCCAGCAGGGCAGGGGTTAATGAGCAGTTCTTC
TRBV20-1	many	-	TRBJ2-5	CSASRPPGETQYF	TGCAGTGCTTCCAGACCTCCGGGGGAGACCCAGTACTTC
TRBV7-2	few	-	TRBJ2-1	CASSLAQGGSYNEQFF	TGTGCCAGCAGCTTAGCACAGGGAGGGTCCTACAATGAGCAGTTCTTC
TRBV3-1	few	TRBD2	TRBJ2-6	CASSPRLAGGSGANVLTF	TGTGCCAGCAGCCCCAGACTAGCGGGAGGTAGTGGGGCCAACGTCCTGACTTTC
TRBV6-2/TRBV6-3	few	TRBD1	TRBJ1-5	CASSKGALNQPQHF	TGTGCCAGCAGCAAGGGGGCCCTCAATCAGCCCCAGCATTTT
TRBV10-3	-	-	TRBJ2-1	CAISESIQGTYNEQFF	TGTGCCATCAGTGAGTCGATCCAGGGTACCTACAATGAGCAGTTCTTC
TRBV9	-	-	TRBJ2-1	CASSIPGLPQFF	TGTGCCAGCAGCATTCCGGGGTTACCGCAGTTCTTC
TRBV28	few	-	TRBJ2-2	CASSWSPSGTGELFF	TGTGCCAGCAGTTGGTCCCCCTCAGGGACCGGGGAGCTGTTTTTT
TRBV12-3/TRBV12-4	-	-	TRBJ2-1	CASSNGLSGNEQFF	TGTGCCAGCAGTAACGGCCTCTCGGGGAATGAGCAGTTCTTC
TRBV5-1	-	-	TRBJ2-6	CASSKRPIPISVANVLTF	TGCGCCAGCAGCAAACGACCGATCCCAATCTCTGTGGCCAACGTCCTGACTTTC
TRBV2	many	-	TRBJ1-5	CASRVGLSNQPQHF	TGTGCCAGCAGAGTGGGACTAAGCAATCAGCCCCAGCATTTT
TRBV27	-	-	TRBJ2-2	CASSFGFSTGELFF	TGTGCCAGCAGTTTCGGCTTCTCCACCGGGGAGCTGTTTTTT
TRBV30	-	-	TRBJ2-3	CACLRLGGIRTDTQYF	TGTGCCTGCCTCCGATTGGGGGGCATTCGAACAGATACGCAGTATTTT
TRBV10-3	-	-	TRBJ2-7	CAISESRISYEQYF	TGTGCCATCAGTGAATCGAGGATATCCTACGAGCAGTACTTC